The next 24 T cell receptor beta chains were all read from a single sample in a study of T cells in Graves' hyperthyroidism and ophthalmopathy. Researchers amplified the TCR beta CDR3 regions from RNA transcripts. First-round RT-PCR of the TCR CDR3 relied on the HTBI primer set. TCRdb used MiXCR to reprocess the multiplex PCR reads, holding one entry per CDR3 protein. Of 300,000 to 450,000 distinct CDR3 sequences listed, approximately 25% are singletons. The sample was blood. The receptors stem from a man in his forties or fifties with Graves' hyperthyroidism.

This clonotype was seen at least ten times. This chain connects TRBV3-1 to TRBJ1-1; D not resolved. The CDR3 runs to 14 residues. CDR1 is LGHDT, CDR2 YNNKEL, per germline (reference sequence). Trimming pared 6 bases from V and 0 bases from J, leaving 11 bases between. The CDR3, as DNA: TGTGCCAGCAGTCCCATGGGTATGAACACTGAAGCTTTCTTT. This sequence encodes CASSPMGMNTEAFF.

This clonotype was detected a few times. Compared with germline, one end of the junction differs, possibly owing to a read error. The chain carries TRBV5-1 and TRBJ2-4, with D perhaps assigned TRBD1 or TRBD2 (5 bases each). The germline gives CDR1 SGHRS, CDR2 YFSETQ. There are 15 residues in the CDR3. CDR3 sequence reads: CASSLGDPETNIQYF. The CDR3 nucleotides read TGCGCCAGCAGTTTGGGGGACCCTGAAACGAACATTCAGTACTTC. Variable domain in full (rest from reference TRBV5-1 and TRBJ2-4): KAGVTQTPRYLIKTRGQQVTLSCSPISGHRSVSWYQQTPGQGLQFLFEYFSETQRNKGNFPGRFSGRQFSNSRSEMNVSTLELGDSALYLCASSLGDPETNIQYFGAGTRLSVL.

A few counts support this clonotype. The rearrangement joins TRBV20-1 to TRBJ2-5; unclear D gene. Trimming took off 5 bases at V and 0 bases at J, with 13 bases between the two ends. The CDR3 totals 14 residues. Germline V gives CDR1 DFQATT, CDR2 SNEGSKA (reference sequence). CDR3 residues: CSAAHERDQETQYF. The CDR3 nucleotides are TGCAGTGCTGCGCACGAACGAGACCAAGAGACCCAGTACTTC.

This clonotype was seen a single time. The chain recombines TRBV7-9 with TRBJ2-1; 13 nucleotides align to TRBD2. The CDR3 loop spans 17 amino acids. The V gene end was trimmed by 4 bases and the J gene end by 0 bases; junction bases not matched to a gene: 3. Germline assignment: CDR1 SEHNR and CDR2 FQNEAQ (reference sequence). DNA for the CDR3: TGTGCCAGCAGCTCCGGACTAGCGGGAGTCTCCTACAATGAGCAGTTCTTC. This sequence encodes CASSSGLAGVSYNEQFF.

The table lists this clonotype with many counts. The genes are TRBV12-3 or TRBV12-4 and TRBJ2-1; D call uncertain. The V and J ends lost 5 bases and 4 bases respectively, with 12 bases between them. The CDR3 consists of 14 residues. In DNA, the CDR3 is TGTGCCAGCAGTCGACCGACTGGATACAATGAGCAGTTCTTC. Amino acids: CASSRPTGYNEQFF.

V and J are TRBV25-1 and TRBJ2-1; TRBD2 matches 8 bases. This CDR3 spans 17 amino acids. Looked up from germline, CDR1 is MGHDK and CDR2 is SYGVNS. V trimming: 2 bases; J trimming: 5 bases; junction bases outside the gene matches: 11. CDR3 loop: CASSEKSRTSGNNEQFF. The CDR3 DNA is TGTGCCAGCAGTGAAAAGTCTCGAACTAGCGGTAACAATGAGCAGTTCTTC. The full variable domain, with the rest looked up from reference TRBV25-1 and TRBJ2-1, is EADIYQTPRYLVIGTGKKITLECSQTMGHDKMYWYQQDPGMELHLIHYSYGVNSTEKGDLSSESTVSRIRTEHFPLTLESARPSHTSQYLCASSEKSRTSGNNEQFFGPGTRLTVL.

This clonotype occurred once. This chain links TRBV9 with TRBJ1-2; 10 bases align to TRBD1. This CDR3 contains 16 residues. The trim removed 3 bases at V and 4 bases at J, leaving 9 bases unmatched. Germline loops: CDR1 SGDLS, CDR2 YYNGEE. The CDR3 bases are TGTGCCAGCAGCGGACTTGCGGGACAGGGGCGCTATGGCTACACCTTC. Residues: CASSGLAGQGRYGYTF.

This clonotype was seen more than once but under ten times. In nucleotides, the CDR3 is TGTGCCAGCAGTGGGACTAGAGCATCTAGCACAGATACGCAGTATTTT. It translates to CASSGTRASSTDTQYF. The rearrangement links TRBV28 to TRBJ2-3; 8 positions agree with TRBD2. V shed 5 bases and J 0 bases; nucleotides not matched to a gene: 7. CDR1 and CDR2 (germline): MDHEN, SYDVKM. The CDR3 spans 16 residues.

This chain uses TRBV7-2 with TRBJ1-1; D remains ambiguous. This CDR3 is 13 amino acids long. Germline assignment: CDR1 SGHTA and CDR2 FQGNSA. Trimming shortened V by 5 bases and J by 1 base, and 8 bases separated the two germline ends. The CDR3 sequence is CASSHYENTEAFF. Here the CDR3 DNA reads TGTGCCAGCAGCCATTATGAGAACACTGAAGCTTTCTTT.

This clonotype was observed a few times. This sequence joins TRBV28 and TRBJ2-7; D remains unclear. The CDR3 has 11 residues. Germline CDR1 reads MDHEN; CDR2 reads SYDVKM. Trimming took 7 bases from V and 3 from J, leaving 7 bases between them. The CDR3 DNA reads TGTGCCAGCACAGGCCGCTACGAGCAGTACTTC. Protein sequence: CASTGRYEQYF.

The chain uses TRBV28 and TRBJ2-7, with TRBD1 matching 7 bases. CDR1 MDHEN and CDR2 SYDVKM come from the germline V gene. With 6 bases clipped from V and 0 bases from J, the junction kept 5 bases outside the gene matches. The CDR3 consists of 14 residues. CDR3 DNA sequence: TGTGCCAGCAGACAACAGGGGTACTCCTACGAGCAGTACTTC. This codes for CASRQQGYSYEQYF.

This clonotype was counted only a few times. The rearrangement joins TRBV7-2 to TRBJ1-5; no firm D call. The CDR3 is 15 residues long. V lost 2 bases, J lost 7 bases, and 15 bases lay in between. Germline CDR1 is SGHTA and CDR2 is FQGNSA. In DNA, the CDR3 is TGTGCCAGCAGCTTATTCCCAGACCCGTTGCAGCCCCAGCATTTT. Translation gives CASSLFPDPLQPQHF. The variable domain in full, completed from reference TRBV7-2 and TRBJ1-5, reads GAGVSQSPSNKVTEKGKDVELRCDPISGHTALYWYRQSLGQGLEFLIYFQGNSAPDKSGLPSDRFSAERTGGSVSTLTIQRTQQEDSAVYLCASSLFPDPLQPQHFGDGTRLSIL.

The chain joins TRBV19 to TRBJ1-1; TRBD1 is a possible D gene (6 bases). Germline CDR1 and CDR2: LNHDA and SQIVND (reference sequence). V lost 0 bases to trimming and J lost 8 bases, with 13 bases between them. The CDR3 is 14 residues long. Written as DNA, the CDR3 is TGTGCCAGTAGTATAGATGCAGGGGCAAAGGAAGCTTTCTTT. Encoded protein: CASSIDAGAKEAFF.

The rearrangement links TRBV5-1 to TRBJ2-7, with D perhaps matching TRBD1 or TRBD2 (9 bases each). V lost 4 bases and J lost 3, with 20 bases in between. The CDR3 is 16 amino acids. Germline values: CDR1 SGHRS, CDR2 YFSETQ. CDR3 protein: CASSAGQGLARYEQYF. In DNA form, the CDR3 reads TGCGCCAGCAGCGCGGGACAGGGACTAGCACGCTACGAGCAGTACTTC.

The chain couples TRBV6-1 to TRBJ1-5; TRBD1 matches at 10 bases. Germline lookup yields CDR1 MNHNS and CDR2 SASEGT. J was trimmed by 4 bases and V by 8 bases; bases with no gene match: 8. The CDR3 totals 15 residues. This chain's CDR3 is CASPAGTGDNQPQHF. The DNA for the CDR3 is TGTGCCAGCCCCGCTGGGACAGGGGATAATCAGCCCCAGCATTTT.

This chain links TRBV3-1 with TRBJ2-2; D tentatively fits TRBD1 or TRBD2 (5 bases each). This CDR3 region has 14 residues. Trimming stripped 6 bases from V and 7 bases from J, with 15 bases between. Germline V gene data show CDR1 as LGHDT and CDR2 as YNNKEL (reference sequence). DNA of the CDR3: TGTGCCAGCAGTCAGTCCGGGGCAAGCGGGGAGCTGTTTTTT. This codes for CASSQSGASGELFF.

This clonotype was picked up one time. The CDR3 loop is CASTATGRTQPQHF. Written as DNA, the CDR3 is TGTGCCAGCACCGCGACAGGGAGGACTCAGCCCCAGCATTTT. The chain links TRBV12-3 or TRBV12-4 to TRBJ1-5, with 7 bases matching TRBD1. This CDR3 is built from 14 residues. J gave up 6 bases and V 7 bases, and 9 bases lay outside the gene matches.

This clonotype was seen a few times. V and J are TRBV10-2 and TRBJ1-2; possibly TRBD1 for D (6 bases). The CDR3 totals 12 residues. Trimming removed 7 bases at V and 4 bases at J, with 10 bases between. Per germline, CDR1 WSHSY and CDR2 SAAADI. This CDR3 reads CASKEGGYGYTF. The CDR3 nucleotides read TGCGCCAGCAAGGAGGGGGGCTATGGCTACACCTTC.

The chain couples TRBV12-3 or TRBV12-4 to TRBJ2-3; 7 bases map to TRBD2. J lost 3 bases, V lost 5 bases, and 11 bases had no gene match. The CDR3 runs 16 residues. CDR3 DNA: TGTGCCAGCAGTCTAACGGGACTACCCGGAACAGATACGCAGTATTTT. It encodes CASSLTGLPGTDTQYF.

Regarding this clonotype: An end of the junction does not agree with germline; a read error may underlie this. The V call is TRBV4-1, the J call TRBJ1-2; 8 bases are a match to TRBD1. CDR3 length equals 16 residues. CDR1 is MGHRA and CDR2 is YSYEKL in the germline V gene. The DNA for the CDR3 is TGTGCCAGCAGCCAAGAGTGGCAGGGGGCAATTGATGGCTACACCTTC. It yields the protein CASSQEWQGAIDGYTF.

Only a few counts were recorded for this clonotype. This rearrangement joins TRBV3-1 to TRBJ2-1, with 16 bases fitting TRBD2. CDR1 is LGHDT and CDR2 is YNNKEL in the germline V gene (reference sequence). CDR3 length: 17 amino acids. With V trimmed by 4 bases and J by 9 bases, 9 bases remained unmatched. CDR3 in DNA: TGTGCCAGCAGCCGAGTCGGGACTAGCGGGAGGGGGGGTGAGCAGTTCTTC. This codes for CASSRVGTSGRGGEQFF.

The V and J genes are TRBV19 and TRBJ1-2, with TRBD1 identical over 10 bases. In germline, CDR1 is LNHDA, CDR2 SQIVND (reference sequence). The CDR3 is made up of 16 amino acids. The ends lost 3 bases at V and 2 bases at J; junction bases unmatched: 6. This CDR3 reads CASSIRPGQGNYGYTF. CDR3 coding DNA: TGTGCCAGTAGTATTAGGCCGGGACAGGGGAACTATGGCTACACCTTC. Full variable domain (rest looked up from reference TRBV19 and TRBJ1-2): DGGITQSPKYLFRKEGQNVTLSCEQNLNHDAMYWYRQDPGQGLRLIYYSQIVNDFQKGDIAEGYSVSREKKESFPLTVTSAQKNPTAFYLCASSIRPGQGNYGYTFGSGTRLTVV.

This clonotype showed up many times. The chain links TRBV5-6 to TRBJ2-1; D uncertain. The germline V gene encodes CDR1 SGHDT and CDR2 YYEEEE. This CDR3 region has 14 residues. Trimming removed 4 bases from V and 6 bases from J, with 14 bases in between. CDR3 sequence: CASSPVGLPNEQFF. The CDR3 nucleotides read TGTGCCAGCAGCCCCGTGGGCCTCCCCAATGAGCAGTTCTTC.

The chain joins TRBV29-1 to TRBJ1-5, with TRBD1 as a possible D gene (6 bases). V was clipped by 7 bases and J by 7 bases, with 14 bases between them. The CDR3 extends over 12 amino acids. CDR1 and CDR2 from the germline V gene are SQVTM and ANQGSEA. CDR3 loop: CSAGQKGQPQHF. The CDR3 DNA sequence: TGCAGCGCCGGACAGAAAGGGCAGCCCCAGCATTTT.